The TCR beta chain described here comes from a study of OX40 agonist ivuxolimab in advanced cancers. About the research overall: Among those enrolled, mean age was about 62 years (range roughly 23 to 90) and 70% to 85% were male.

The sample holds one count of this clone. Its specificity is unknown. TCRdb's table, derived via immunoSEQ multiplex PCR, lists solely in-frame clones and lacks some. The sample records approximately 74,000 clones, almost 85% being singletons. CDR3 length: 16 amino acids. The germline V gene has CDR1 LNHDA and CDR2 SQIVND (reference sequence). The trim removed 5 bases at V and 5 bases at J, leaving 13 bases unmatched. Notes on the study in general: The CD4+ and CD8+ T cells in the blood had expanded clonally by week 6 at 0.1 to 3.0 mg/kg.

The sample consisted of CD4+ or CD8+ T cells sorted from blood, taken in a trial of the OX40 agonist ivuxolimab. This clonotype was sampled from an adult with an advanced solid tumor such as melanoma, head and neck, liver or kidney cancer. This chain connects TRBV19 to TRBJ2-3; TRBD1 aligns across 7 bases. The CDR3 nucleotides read TGTGCCAGTAGTCCCTTAGAGGCAGGGGGAGTAGATACGCAGTATTTT. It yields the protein CASSPLEAGGVDTQYF.